One sample yielded the 4 T cell receptor beta chains listed below, sequenced in a study of T-cell reconstitution after alpha-beta-depleted transplantation in children. As it was prepared, the TCRbeta library received unique molecular identifiers. TCRdb re-derived calls from the PCR reads in MiXCR, one entry per CDR3 protein. The sample includes about 500,000 distinct CDR3 sequences, 30% to 35% of them seen just once. The sample was PBMCs from the stem cell graft donor, taken from the stem cell graft. These receptors were collected from a human donor who donated a stem cell graft to a child with aplastic anemia.

The chain couples TRBV7-9 to TRBJ1-1; TRBD1 matches 9 bases. The CDR3 is 13 amino acids. Looked up from germline, CDR1 is SEHNR and CDR2 is FQNEAQ (reference sequence). The V and J ends lost 6 bases and 5 bases, in that order; junction bases with no gene match: 4. CDR3 protein: CASRRTGETEAFF. The CDR3 nucleotides are TGTGCCAGCAGACGGACAGGGGAAACTGAAGCTTTCTTT.

Only a few counts were recorded for this clonotype. The CDR3 nucleotides are TGTGCCTGGAGTACGGGGGCTGGAAACACCATATATTTT. It codes for CAWSTGAGNTIYF. V is TRBV30 and J is TRBJ1-3; a weak D match, TRBD1 (5 bases). The CDR3 totals 13 residues. The V gene lost 2 bases and the J gene lost 2 bases, with 7 bases spanning the gap. CDR1 is GTSNPN, CDR2 SVGIG, per germline (reference sequence).

This clonotype was recorded a few times. This chain connects TRBV7-2 to TRBJ1-6; the D gene is possibly TRBD1 (6 bases). The CDR3 runs 14 residues. Germline CDR1 is SGHTA and CDR2 is FQGNSA. The V end was cut by 6 bases, the J end by 7 bases, with 13 bases between. The CDR3 region is CASRGDTLNSPLHF. CDR3 coding DNA: TGTGCCAGCAGAGGGGACACCCTGAATTCACCCCTCCACTTT.

The chain carries TRBV9 and TRBJ2-1, with 8 bases that match TRBD2. Looked up from germline, CDR1 is SGDLS and CDR2 is YYNGEE. The CDR3 covers 16 residues. The trim removed 2 bases at V and 9 bases at J, leaving 13 bases unmatched. The CDR3 DNA reads TGTGCCAGCAGCGTGGCTCCAAGCGGGAGTTATGGTGAGCAGTTCTTC. Amino acids: CASSVAPSGSYGEQFF.